The source of this T cell receptor beta chain is a study of vaccination effects on CD4 cells after COVID-19. Trimming left V 0 bases short and J 0 bases short, with 10 bases between. The length of the CDR3 is 15 residues. Germline-derived CDR1 and CDR2 are SGHNT and YYREEE (reference sequence). Following an approximately eleven-day culture, CD4+ T cells were purified. BNT162b2 vaccine or mRNA-1273 vaccine was given to participants in two doses. The healthy vaccine recipients, who had no prior SARS-CoV-2 infection, showed negative nucleocapsid antibodies. Researchers swapped half the medium for IL-2 medium on both days 3 and 7. TCRdb's copy holds only in-frame clones and misses some; the assay was immunoSEQ multiplex PCR. The repertoire holds about 47,000 clones, with 70% as singletons. Worth noting for this clone: The target antigen is unknown.

The sequenced sample was CD4+ T cells from PBMCs cultured without peptide, obtained after COVID-19 vaccination. This chain connects TRBV5-4 to TRBJ2-7; D might be TRBD2 (5 bases). This TCR was sampled from a human donor who received a COVID-19 vaccine. For the CDR3, the DNA is TGTGCCAGCAGCTTGGGAGCGGACGGCTCCTACGAGCAGTACTTC. This sequence encodes CASSLGADGSYEQYF.